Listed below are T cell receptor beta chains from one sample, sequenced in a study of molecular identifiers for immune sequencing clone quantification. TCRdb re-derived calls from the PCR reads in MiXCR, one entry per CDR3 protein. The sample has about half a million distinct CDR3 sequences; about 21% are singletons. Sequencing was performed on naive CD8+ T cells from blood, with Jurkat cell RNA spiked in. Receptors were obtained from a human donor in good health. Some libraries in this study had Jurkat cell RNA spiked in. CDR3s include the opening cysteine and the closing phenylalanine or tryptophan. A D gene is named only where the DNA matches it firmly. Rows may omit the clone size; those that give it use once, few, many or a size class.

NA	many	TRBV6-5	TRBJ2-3	TGTGCCAGCAGTTACTCGAAAAGTACGGTTGAGGTTACGCAGTATTTT	CASSYSKSTVEVTQYF
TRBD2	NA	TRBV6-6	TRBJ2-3	TGTGCCAGCAGTTACTCGAGGCTAGCGGGGGGCACAGATACGCAGTATTTT	CASSYSRLAGGTDTQYF
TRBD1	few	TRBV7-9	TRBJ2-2	TGTGCCAGCAGCGAGACAGGGATGAACACCGGGGAGCTGTTTTTT	CASSETGMNTGELFF
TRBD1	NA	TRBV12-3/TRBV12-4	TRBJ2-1	TGTGCCAGCAGTTTAGAGATCACAGGGGGTGAGCAGTTCTTC	CASSLEITGGEQFF
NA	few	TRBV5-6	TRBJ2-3	TGTGCCAGCAGCTTGGAGGGTTTAATGGATACGCAGTATTTT	CASSLEGLMDTQYF
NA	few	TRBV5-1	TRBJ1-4	TGCGCCAGCAGCACTGGACGGGGCGAAAAACTGTTTTTT	CASSTGRGEKLFF
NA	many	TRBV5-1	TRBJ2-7	TGCGCCAGCAGCTTGGACCAAGCGGCAGCCAACTACGAGCAGTACTTC	CASSLDQAAANYEQYF
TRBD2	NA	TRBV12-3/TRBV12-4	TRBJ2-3	TGTGCCGTCTATCCGGGAGGACCCGCAGATACGCAGTATTTT	CAVYPGGPADTQYF
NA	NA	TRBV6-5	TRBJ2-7	TGTGCCAGCAGTTACTCGATGGGGGTTGGGGAGCAGTACTTC	CASSYSMGVGEQYF
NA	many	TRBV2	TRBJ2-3	TGTGCCAGCAGTGATCGGAGCCCCTTCACAGATACGCAGTATTTT	CASSDRSPFTDTQYF
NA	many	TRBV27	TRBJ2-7	TGTGCCAGCAGTTTATCGGGCAGAGGGTGGTACGAGCAGTACTTC	CASSLSGRGWYEQYF
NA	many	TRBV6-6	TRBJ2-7	TGTGCCAGCAGTTCTAAACAGGGCCACTACGAGCAGTACTTC	CASSSKQGHYEQYF